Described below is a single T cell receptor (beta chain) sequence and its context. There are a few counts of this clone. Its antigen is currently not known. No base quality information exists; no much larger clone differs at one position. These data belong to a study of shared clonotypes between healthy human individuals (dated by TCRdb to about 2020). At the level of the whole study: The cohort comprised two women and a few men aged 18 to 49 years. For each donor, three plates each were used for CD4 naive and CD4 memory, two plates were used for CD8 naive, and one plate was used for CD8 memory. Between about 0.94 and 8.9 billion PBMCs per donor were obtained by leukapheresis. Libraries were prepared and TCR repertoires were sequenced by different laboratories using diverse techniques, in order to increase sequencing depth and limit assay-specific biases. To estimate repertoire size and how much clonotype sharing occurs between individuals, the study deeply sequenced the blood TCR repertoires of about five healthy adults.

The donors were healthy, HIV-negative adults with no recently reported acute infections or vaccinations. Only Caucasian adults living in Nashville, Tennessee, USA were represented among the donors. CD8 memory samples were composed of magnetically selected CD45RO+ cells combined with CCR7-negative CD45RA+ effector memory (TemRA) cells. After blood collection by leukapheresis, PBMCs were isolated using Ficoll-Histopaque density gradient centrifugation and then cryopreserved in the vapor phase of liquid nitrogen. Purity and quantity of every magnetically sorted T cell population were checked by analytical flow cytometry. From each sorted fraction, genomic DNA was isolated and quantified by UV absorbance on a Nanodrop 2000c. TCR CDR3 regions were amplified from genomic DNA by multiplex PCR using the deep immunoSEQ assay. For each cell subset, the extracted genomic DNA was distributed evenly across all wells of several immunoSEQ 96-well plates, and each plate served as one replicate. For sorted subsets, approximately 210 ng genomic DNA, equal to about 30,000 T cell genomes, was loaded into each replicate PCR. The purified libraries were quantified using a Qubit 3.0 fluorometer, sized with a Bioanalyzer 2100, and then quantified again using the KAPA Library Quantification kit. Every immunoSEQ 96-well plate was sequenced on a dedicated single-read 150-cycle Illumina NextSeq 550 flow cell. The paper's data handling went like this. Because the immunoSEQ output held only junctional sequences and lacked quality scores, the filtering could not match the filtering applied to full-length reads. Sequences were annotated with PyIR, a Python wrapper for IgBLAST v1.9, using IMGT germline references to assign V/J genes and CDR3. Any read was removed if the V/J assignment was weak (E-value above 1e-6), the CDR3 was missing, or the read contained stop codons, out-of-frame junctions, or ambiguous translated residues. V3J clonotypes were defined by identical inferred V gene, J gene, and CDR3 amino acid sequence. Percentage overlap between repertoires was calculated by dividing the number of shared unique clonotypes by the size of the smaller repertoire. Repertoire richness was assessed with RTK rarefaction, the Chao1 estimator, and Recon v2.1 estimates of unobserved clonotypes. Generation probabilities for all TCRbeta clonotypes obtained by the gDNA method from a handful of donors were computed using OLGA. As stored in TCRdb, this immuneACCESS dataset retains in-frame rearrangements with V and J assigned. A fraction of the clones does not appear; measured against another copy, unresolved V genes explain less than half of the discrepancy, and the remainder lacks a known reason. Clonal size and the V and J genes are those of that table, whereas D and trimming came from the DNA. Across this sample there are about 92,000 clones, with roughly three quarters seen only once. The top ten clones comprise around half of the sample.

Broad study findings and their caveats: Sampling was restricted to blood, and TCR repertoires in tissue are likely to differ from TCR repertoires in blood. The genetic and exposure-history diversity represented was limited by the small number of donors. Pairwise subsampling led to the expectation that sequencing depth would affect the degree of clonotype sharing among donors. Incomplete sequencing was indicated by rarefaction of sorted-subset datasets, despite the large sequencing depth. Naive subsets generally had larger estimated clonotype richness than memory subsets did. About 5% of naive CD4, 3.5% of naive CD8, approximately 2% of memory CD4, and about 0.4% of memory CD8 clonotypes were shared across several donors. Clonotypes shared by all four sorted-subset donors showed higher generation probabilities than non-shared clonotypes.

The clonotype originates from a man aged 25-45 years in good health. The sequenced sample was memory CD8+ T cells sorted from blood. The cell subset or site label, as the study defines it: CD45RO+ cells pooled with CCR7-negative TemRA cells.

The encoded CDR3 is CASSLGGMGSQPQHF. The sequenced DNA is TGCGCCAGCAGCTTGGGAGGTATGGGGAGTCAGCCCCAGCATTTT. This receptor chain uses TRBV5-1 and TRBJ1-5, with the D gene not clear enough to name. V is reduced by 0 bases and J by 6 bases, leaving a spacing of 13 bases between them. The CDR1 and CDR2 encoded by the germline V gene are SGHRS and YFSETQ. CDR3 length: 15 amino acids, cysteine to phenylalanine. Of the read, only the CDR3 DNA is kept; its 45 bases are in frame from base 1.